Following are 5 T cell receptor beta chains from one sample sequenced in a study of control samples from healthy donors and cancer patients. TCRdb's table, derived via immunoSEQ multiplex PCR, lists solely in-frame clones and lacks some. The sample has roughly 120,000 clones, about 92% seen once. Sequencing was performed on PBMCs. These receptors were obtained from a man over 45 with head and neck cancer.

The J gene is TRBJ1-2, the V gene TRBV6-5; D uncertain. This CDR3 has 13 residues. V lost 2 bases and J 4 bases, leaving 8 bases between the germline ends. Per the germline V gene, CDR1 is MNHEY and CDR2 is SVGAGI. DNA of the CDR3: TGTGCCAGCAGTTACAGTAGGGTCTATGGCTACACCTTC. Its translation: CASSYSRVYGYTF.

The chain links TRBV11-2 to TRBJ1-6; D uncertain. Trimming shortened V by 5 bases and J by 15 bases, and 20 bases separated the two germline ends. The CDR3 runs to 14 residues. CDR1 and CDR2 (germline): SGHAT, FQNNGV. As DNA, the CDR3 is TGTGCCAGCAGCCCGGCGGGTACTAATCCTTTCCTCCACTTT. This encodes CASSPAGTNPFLHF.

The chain links TRBV9 to TRBJ2-7, with D possibly TRBD2 on 7 matching bases. Germline-derived CDR1 and CDR2 are SGDLS and YYNGEE. The CDR3 covers 14 residues. V gave up 2 bases and J gave up 2 bases, with 11 bases separating them. The DNA for the CDR3 is TGTGCCAGCAGCGTGATGGGGGGGCCCTACGAGCAGTACTTC. This gives the protein CASSVMGGPYEQYF.

This clone was seen just once. The chain combines TRBV9 with TRBJ1-1; no firm D call. CDR1 is SGDLS, CDR2 YYNGEE, per germline. The V end was cut by 5 bases, the J end by 3 bases, with 11 bases between. There are 13 residues in the CDR3. For the CDR3, the DNA is TGTGCCAGCAGGGCTTATAGGGACACTGAAGCTTTCTTT. It translates to CASRAYRDTEAFF.

The gene calls are TRBV3-1 (or the pseudogene TRBV3-2) and TRBJ2-2; D remains unclear. Trimming stripped 4 bases from V and 6 bases from J, with 6 bases between. This CDR3 has 12 amino acids. CDR1 LGHDT and CDR2 YNNKEL come from the germline V gene (reference sequence). For the CDR3, the DNA is TGTGCCAGCAGCCCCGGATCCGGGGAGCTGTTTTTT. It translates to CASSPGSGELFF.